This T cell receptor (beta chain) was documented in a study of T cell clonality in common variable immunodeficiency. As to this clone: What it binds is not known. The CDR3 goes on 3 residues after the read ends, and that part is filled in from the germline J gene.

Study conclusions and caveats: Compared with controls, CVID subjects had fewer shared TCRbeta clones. CVID subjects had higher TCRbeta clonality than healthy controls, most marked in about a third. T cell subpopulation sequencing would be needed to explain CVID clonality.

Most patients and controls had Caucasian heritage. The length of the CDR3 is 14 residues. CDR1 is SGHAT, CDR2 FQNNGV, per germline. Trimming pared 2 bases from V and 1 base from J, leaving 9 bases between. Method: immunoSEQ multiplex PCR; TCRdb's copy keeps in-frame clones and lacks some. Observed in the sample are roughly 79,000 clones, none of them singletons. J is TRBJ2-7 and V is TRBV11-2; D unclear. The sequencing sample was made of peripheral blood mononuclear cells. This clonotype was obtained from a person between 18 and 70 years old in good health. CDR3 bases read: TGTGCCAGCAGCTTAAATGCAGGATCCTACGAG. The encoded protein is CASSLNAGSYE. The whole CDR3 protein is CASSLNAGSYEQYF.